The 11 T cell receptor beta chains presented below share a single source sample, sequenced in a study of OX40 agonist ivuxolimab in advanced cancers. Assay: immunoSEQ multiplex PCR; the TCRdb copy retains only in-frame clones and omits some. This sample carries roughly 48,000 clones, approximately 81% of them seen once, and the ten largest clones take 9.9%. The sample in question was CD4+ or CD8+ T cells sorted from blood, obtained in a trial of the OX40 agonist ivuxolimab. The receptors were sampled from an adult with an advanced solid tumor such as melanoma, head and neck, liver or kidney cancer.

The V gene is TRBV11-1, the J gene TRBJ2-3; 7 bases are shared with TRBD2. Germline V gives CDR1 SGHAT, CDR2 FQDESV (reference sequence). V lost 1 base to trimming and J lost 2 bases; unmatched junction nucleotides: 6. The CDR3 runs to 16 residues. CDR3 amino acids: CASSLGRERNTDTQYF. The DNA of the CDR3 is TGTGCCAGCAGCTTAGGGCGGGAGCGGAACACAGATACGCAGTATTTT.

The chain employs TRBV7-9 and TRBJ2-7; D is unresolved. CDR3 length equals 15 residues. Trimming removed 7 bases from V and 2 bases from J, with 18 bases in between. Per germline, CDR1 SEHNR and CDR2 FQNEAQ (reference sequence). CDR3 nucleotide sequence: TGTGCCAGCACTCCCAAATCGGGCAGAACCTACGAGCAGTACTTC. Its protein is CASTPKSGRTYEQYF.

The genes are TRBV28 and TRBJ1-4, with D possibly TRBD1 on 6 matching bases. Deletions cut 4 bases from V and 7 bases from J, with 13 bases between. Germline V lookup: CDR1 MDHEN, CDR2 SYDVKM. There are 14 residues in the CDR3. The CDR3 spells CASSSVLGGEKLFF. For the CDR3, the DNA is TGTGCCAGCAGTTCCGTCCTAGGGGGTGAAAAACTGTTTTTT.

The CDR3 DNA reads TGCGCCAGCAGCGGAGGTGCGGGAGGAAGAGATACGCAGTATTTT. Its translation is CASSGGAGGRDTQYF. This chain connects TRBV5-1 to TRBJ2-3; TRBD2 aligns across 8 bases. In germline, CDR1 is SGHRS, CDR2 YFSETQ. V dropped 4 bases and J dropped 5; count of bases not matched to a gene: 9. The CDR3 sequence is 15 residues long.

This rearrangement joins TRBV18 to TRBJ2-6; possibly TRBD1 for D (5 bases). CDR3 length: 15 amino acids. Germline values: CDR1 KGHSH, CDR2 LQKENI. Trimming removed 5 bases from V and 0 bases from J, with 8 bases in between. Here the CDR3 reads CASSAGLSGANVLTF. CDR3 sequence (DNA): TGTGCCAGCTCAGCAGGGCTCTCTGGGGCCAACGTCCTGACTTTC.

The genes are TRBV7-8 and TRBJ2-1; D might be TRBD2 (5 bases). Per germline, CDR1 SGHVS and CDR2 FQNEAQ. With 3 bases removed from V and 3 bases from J, the gap between germline ends came to 9 bases. This CDR3 spans 14 amino acids. CDR3 sequence (DNA): TGTGCCAGCAGCTTGAGAGGGTTCTACAATGAGCAGTTCTTC. Its protein product is CASSLRGFYNEQFF.

V usage is TRBV6-1 and J usage is TRBJ1-1, with D tentatively TRBD1 (6 bases). There are 13 residues in the CDR3. CDR1 MNHNS and CDR2 SASEGT come from the germline V gene. V was shortened by 7 bases and J by 1 base, with 10 bases between the two germline ends. The CDR3 region has the DNA TGTGCCAGCAAAAACAGGGCGAACACTGAAGCTTTCTTT. Amino acid sequence: CASKNRANTEAFF.

This clone was counted once. The chain links TRBV6-5 to TRBJ1-1; no definite D call. Trimming removed 6 bases at V and 7 bases at J, with 15 bases between. The germline gives CDR1 MNHEY, CDR2 SVGAGI. CDR3 size: 13 residues. For the CDR3, the DNA is TGTGCCAGCAGCGCCCTCTTGGGGATTGAAGCTTTCTTT. This sequence encodes CASSALLGIEAFF.

The gene calls are TRBV10-3 and TRBJ2-7, with D perhaps TRBD1 (7 bases). This CDR3 has 13 residues. Germline values: CDR1 ENHRY, CDR2 SYGVKD. V shed 10 bases and J shed 5 bases, with 18 bases lying between them. DNA of the CDR3: TGTGCCACGACAGGGTTAGCGGACCACGAGCAGTACTTC. This translates into CATTGLADHEQYF.

The J gene is TRBJ2-3, the V gene TRBV2, with TRBD2 matching 7 bases. CDR1 and CDR2 from the germline V gene are SNHLY and FYNNEI. With V trimmed by 8 bases and J by 5 bases, 10 bases remained unmatched. The CDR3 loop spans 14 amino acids. Written as DNA, the CDR3 is TGTGCCAGCCTAGGTGGGAGGGGAGGAGATACGCAGTATTTT. Its protein product is CASLGGRGGDTQYF.

The rearrangement uses TRBV7-8 and TRBJ1-5; D call uncertain. V was trimmed by 5 bases and J by 6 bases, leaving 11 bases between them. The CDR3 is 13 amino acids. Per the germline V gene, CDR1 is SGHVS and CDR2 is FQNEAQ. CDR3 in amino acids: CASSRTMGQPQHF. In DNA form, the CDR3 reads TGTGCCAGCAGCCGGACTATGGGTCAGCCCCAGCATTTT.